Following are 18 T cell receptor beta chains from one sample sequenced in a study of human T cells and chemical hapten exposure. TCRdb processed the RACE reads anew with MiXCR; each CDR3 protein has one entry. The top ten clones hold 2.6% of a sample with more than 300,000 distinct CDR3 sequences, 4.5% to 6% of them seen once. Stated time point: pre-sensitization, week 0. Treatment indicated: therapeutic diphenylcyclopropenone sensitization with weekly scalp DPC. Sample: whole blood, taken in connection with sensitization to the hapten diphenylcyclopropenone (DPC). Source of these receptors: a woman aged 45-60 years with alopecia areata. Some clones in this sample may be carry-over from other donors' samples.

J is TRBJ2-3 and V is TRBV9; 9 nucleotides align to TRBD2. The CDR3 has 14 amino acids. CDR1 is SGDLS, CDR2 YYNGEE, per germline. V lost 3 bases and J lost 5; bases outside the gene matches: 4. CDR3 protein: CASSASSGGDTQYF. The CDR3 region has the DNA TGTGCCAGCAGCGCGAGTAGCGGGGGAGATACGCAGTATTTT.

This clonotype has a count of ten or more. The chain is built from TRBV7-9 and TRBJ2-2; perhaps TRBD1 as D (6 bases). The CDR3 is 16 residues long. V lost 6 bases, J lost 0 bases, and 14 bases lay in between. Germline assignment: CDR1 SEHNR and CDR2 FQNEAQ (reference sequence). The CDR3 bases are TGTGCCAGCAGGGGAAACAGGGCCGCGAACACCGGGGAGCTGTTTTTT. Translating gives CASRGNRAANTGELFF.

This CDR3 is CASSLRGLGNTIYF. CDR3 nucleotides: TGTGCCAGCAGTTTGAGGGGGCTTGGAAACACCATATATTTT. V usage is TRBV12-3 or TRBV12-4 and J usage is TRBJ1-3; 7 nucleotides line up with TRBD1. The junction had 2 bases not matched to a gene; V was cut back by 3 bases and J by 3 bases. The CDR3 sequence is 14 residues long.

In its sample, this clonotype was seen many times. The chain has TRBV28 and TRBJ1-1, with D maybe TRBD1 (5 bases). CDR1 and CDR2 (germline): MDHEN, SYDVKM. CDR3 size: 16 residues. Trimming removed 2 bases at V and 6 bases at J, with 19 bases between. The CDR3 bases are TGTGCCAGCAGTTTAATCCCAGACGGACGGGGCGCTGAAGCTTTCTTT. This codes for CASSLIPDGRGAEAFF.

This clonotype was found many times. V gene TRBV6-5 combines with J gene TRBJ2-5; 9 nucleotides line up with TRBD2. V shed 6 bases, J shed 7 bases, and the junction held 12 bases outside the gene matches. This CDR3 is built from 15 residues. Germline V gene data show CDR1 as MNHEY and CDR2 as SVGAGI. DNA for the CDR3: TGTGCCAGCAGACCTGAAGCGGGAGGTACGTGGACCCAGTACTTC. Translation gives CASRPEAGGTWTQYF.

There are many counts of this clonotype. J is TRBJ2-7 and V is TRBV11-1; D call uncertain. CDR1 is SGHAT, CDR2 FQDESV, per germline (reference sequence). The CDR3 is 14 amino acids. Deletions cut 4 bases from V and 2 bases from J, with 12 bases between. In DNA, the CDR3 is TGTGCCAGCAGCTACTTGGCCGTCACCTACGAGCAGTACTTC. This encodes CASSYLAVTYEQYF.

The chain employs TRBV11-2 and TRBJ2-2, with D unclear. V lost 7 bases, J lost 0 bases, and 6 bases lay in between. CDR3 size: 13 residues. The germline V gene encodes CDR1 SGHAT and CDR2 FQNNGV. CDR3 nucleotides: TGTGCCAGCATTTCGGCGAACACCGGGGAGCTGTTTTTT. It specifies CASISANTGELFF.

This clonotype was seen more than once but under ten times. This chain links TRBV27 with TRBJ2-4; D is undetermined. CDR3 length: 14 residues. Germline assignment: CDR1 MNHEY and CDR2 SMNVEV (reference sequence). V was cut by 0 bases and J by 0 bases, with 3 bases left in between. The CDR3 loop is CASSLSPAKNIQYF. CDR3 DNA: TGTGCCAGCAGTTTATCCCCAGCCAAAAACATTCAGTACTTC.

The J gene is TRBJ2-1, the V gene TRBV12-3 or TRBV12-4, with no clear D. The CDR3 is 14 residues long. Trimming took off 0 bases at V and 7 bases at J, with 10 bases between the two ends. The CDR3 sequence: CASSLAPAENEQFF. The DNA for the CDR3 is TGTGCCAGCAGTTTAGCGCCGGCAGAGAATGAGCAGTTCTTC.

In its sample, this clonotype was seen many times. The chain's CDR3 is CASSLEASGSSDTQYF. CDR3 nucleotide sequence: TGTGCCAGCAGCTTGGAAGCTAGCGGGAGTTCAGATACGCAGTATTTT. The chain recombines TRBV5-4 with TRBJ2-3; 10 nucleotides match TRBD2. Germline CDR1 and CDR2: SGHNT and YYREEE (reference sequence). The CDR3 contains 16 residues. Losses at the gene ends were 0 bases for V and 4 bases for J; bases not matched to a gene: 5.

Remarks on this clonotype: A much larger clone differs from this one at a single base, so this may be a read error. The CDR3 region is CANIPGQASTDTQYF. As DNA, the CDR3 is TGTGCCAACATCCCCGGCCAGGCGAGCACAGATACGCAGTATTTT. This rearrangement joins TRBV2 to TRBJ2-3; no reliable D call. In germline, CDR1 is SNHLY, CDR2 FYNNEI. Between the trimmed V and J ends, which lost 10 bases and 0 bases, there was a span of 17 bases. The CDR3 runs 15 residues.

This clonotype appeared many times. The chain links TRBV20-1 to TRBJ1-3, with D unresolved. The CDR3 is 13 residues long. Germline V gene data show CDR1 as DFQATT and CDR2 as SNEGSKA (reference sequence). Trimming cost V 3 bases and J 8 bases, with 14 bases left between them. CDR3 region: CSASNQVTDTIYF. The CDR3 nucleotides read TGCAGTGCTAGTAATCAGGTCACGGACACCATATATTTT.

This clonotype was recorded a few times. The CDR3: CASSRTRGRTEAFF. CDR3 coding DNA: TGTGCCAGCAGTCGGACCAGGGGAAGGACTGAAGCTTTCTTT. The V and J genes are TRBV6-5 and TRBJ1-1, with D maybe TRBD1 (6 bases). The CDR3 is 14 amino acids. Germline CDR1 and CDR2: MNHEY and SVGAGI. Deletions cut 5 bases from V and 5 bases from J, with 15 bases between.

This clonotype was observed at least ten times. This sequence joins TRBV5-6 and TRBJ2-3; 9 nucleotides align to TRBD2. Germline CDR1 is SGHDT and CDR2 is YYEEEE. The CDR3 has 15 amino acids. V lost 1 base, J lost 0 bases, and 0 bases stayed unmatched. CDR3 nucleotide sequence: TGTGCCAGCAGCTTGCTAGCGGGGAGCACAGATACGCAGTATTTT. Encoded protein: CASSLLAGSTDTQYF.

This clonotype was observed at least ten times. The chain combines TRBV12-3 or TRBV12-4 with TRBJ1-6; no definite D call. This CDR3 is built from 14 residues. Trimming took off 4 bases at V and 0 bases at J, with 4 bases between the two ends. CDR3 DNA: TGTGCCAGCAGTTCGGGCTCCTATAATTCACCCCTCCACTTT. This sequence encodes CASSSGSYNSPLHF.

There are many counts of this clonotype. The V gene is TRBV18, the J gene TRBJ1-2, with unresolved D. CDR3 length equals 14 residues. Germline loops: CDR1 KGHSH, CDR2 LQKENI. V lost 3 bases to trimming and J lost 7 bases, with 15 bases between them. Written as DNA, the CDR3 is TGTGCCAGCTCACCGGGTCCCTCCGCCGGTGGCTACACCTTC. This sequence encodes CASSPGPSAGGYTF.

This clonotype was seen a handful of times. V usage is TRBV12-3 or TRBV12-4 and J usage is TRBJ2-5; D not certain. There are 13 residues in the CDR3. Trimming took off 0 bases at V and 5 bases at J, with 7 bases between the two ends. The CDR3 region has the DNA TGTGCCAGCAGTTTAGCTCCTCGGGAGACCCAGTACTTC. Its translation: CASSLAPRETQYF.

The sample holds many counts of this clonotype. This chain links TRBV14 with TRBJ2-7; 11 bases map to TRBD2. The CDR3 loop spans 16 amino acids. Germline-derived CDR1 and CDR2 are SGHDN and FVKESK. The ends lost 1 base at V and 6 bases at J; junction bases unmatched: 8. The CDR3 DNA reads TGTGCCAGCAGCCAAGGATTTAGCGGGAGGGAACGCGAGCAGTACTTC. Translation: CASSQGFSGREREQYF.